This T cell receptor beta chain was identified in a study of cytomegalovirus exposure and HLA in healthy donors. Study-wide results and caveats: Later, an analysis found that TCR clusters from the first cohort tended to co-occur in the 120 validation repertoires. Listed as cytomegalovirus-associated were 150 or so TCR beta chains.

In the case of this clone: Its antigen remains unidentified.

V shed 8 bases and J 0 bases; nucleotides not matched to a gene: 6. In germline, CDR1 is MDHEN, CDR2 SYDVKM. This CDR3 contains 15 residues. The repertoire was sequenced with immunoSEQ multiplex PCR; TCRdb's copy has only in-frame clones and lacks some. The table has 78,000 or so clones, 96% seen once. This chain uses TRBV28 with TRBJ2-7; 11 nucleotides agree with TRBD2. The material sequenced was PBMCs. This clonotype originated in a man younger than 30 in good health and CMV-seropositive. The CDR3 loop reads CASEYTSGSSYEQYF. CDR3 in DNA: TGTGCCAGCGAATATACTAGCGGGAGCTCCTACGAGCAGTACTTC.